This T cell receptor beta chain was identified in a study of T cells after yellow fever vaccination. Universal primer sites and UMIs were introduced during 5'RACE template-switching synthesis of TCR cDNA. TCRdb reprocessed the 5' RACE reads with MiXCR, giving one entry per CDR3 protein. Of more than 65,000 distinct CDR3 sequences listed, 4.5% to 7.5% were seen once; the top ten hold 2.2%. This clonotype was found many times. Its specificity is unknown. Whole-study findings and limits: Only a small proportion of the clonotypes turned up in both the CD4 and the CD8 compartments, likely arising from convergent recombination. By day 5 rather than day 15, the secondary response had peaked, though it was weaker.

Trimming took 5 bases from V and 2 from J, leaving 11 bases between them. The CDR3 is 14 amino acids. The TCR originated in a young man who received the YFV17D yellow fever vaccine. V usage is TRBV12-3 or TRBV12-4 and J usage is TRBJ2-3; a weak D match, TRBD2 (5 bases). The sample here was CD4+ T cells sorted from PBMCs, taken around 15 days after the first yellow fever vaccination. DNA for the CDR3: TGTGCCAGCAGTCTAAGAGCGGCCACAGATACGCAGTATTTT. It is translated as CASSLRAATDTQYF.